This TCR beta chain is drawn from a study of T cells after somatic rescue of genetic block. Germline CDR1 SNHLY, CDR2 FYNNEI. This CDR3 is 14 amino acids long. The V end lost 6 bases, the J end lost 12 bases, and 21 bases lay between the germline ends. TCRdb keeps only in-frame clones here, not all; method: immunoSEQ multiplex PCR. The sample consists of fewer than 150,000 clones, 75% to 95% of them appearing once. The sample was peripheral blood mononuclear cells (PBMCs). V is TRBV2 and J is TRBJ2-1; tentative D call: TRBD2 (5 bases). The TCR originated in a woman younger than 35. Written as DNA, the CDR3 is TGTGCCAGCAGCGACCTGACGAGCGGCGGAGGGCAGTTCTTC. This gives the protein CASSDLTSGGGQFF.